This entry concerns a single T cell receptor (beta chain). The data derive from a study of sequential checkpoint blockade in melanoma. The CDR3 consists of 14 residues. CDR1 and CDR2 from the germline V gene are SNHLY and FYNNEI. The germline V and J ends were trimmed by 3 bases and 3 bases, with 11 bases remaining between them. The protocol was immunoSEQ multiplex PCR, while the TCRdb copy is restricted to in-frame clones and leaves out a portion. This repertoire shows some 11,000 clones, about 75% found once; its top ten account for under 75%. Treatment: randomized to nivolumab then ipilimumab (arm A) or the reverse (arm B).

The rearrangement joins TRBV2 to TRBJ1-1, with D perhaps matching TRBD1 (5 bases). The sequenced sample was CD8+ T cells sorted from blood (inferred from file names), obtained from a patient given nivolumab and ipilimumab in sequence. This receptor was obtained from a human donor with melanoma. CDR3 loop: CASSDAGVYTEAFF. CDR3 nucleotides: TGTGCCAGCAGTGATGCGGGGGTTTACACTGAAGCTTTCTTT.